Shown below are 4 T cell receptor beta chains from a single sample sequenced in a study. Treg sorting used a CD4+CD25+CD127-/low gate. TCRdb re-analysed the 5' RACE reads in MiXCR, keeping a single row per CDR3 protein. The sample lists some 8,300 distinct CDR3 sequences, roughly three fifths occurring once. The sequencing input was Tregs sorted from a lymph node. These receptors originate from a female donor with breast cancer.

The rearrangement links TRBV4-1 to TRBJ2-7; tentatively, D is TRBD1 (6 bases). V lost 4 bases, J lost 1 base, and 11 bases lay in between. CDR1 and CDR2 from the germline V gene are MGHRA and YSYEKL. The CDR3 spans 14 residues. DNA for the CDR3: TGCGCCAGCAGCCTCCGGGACACGTCCTACGAGCAGTACGTC. This sequence encodes CASSLRDTSYEQYV.

The chain employs TRBV11-2 and TRBJ2-1, with TRBD2 identical over 8 bases. Germline values: CDR1 SGHAT, CDR2 FQNNGV. J lost 0 bases, V lost 4 bases, and 2 bases had no gene match. CDR3 length: 15 residues. The CDR3 DNA follows: TGTGCCAGCAGCTACAGCGGGAGCTCCTACAATGAGCAGTTCTTC. Protein sequence: CASSYSGSSYNEQFF.

This clonotype was recorded a few times. The gene calls are TRBV7-2 and TRBJ1-2, with TRBD1 as a possible D gene (5 bases). CDR3 length: 14 amino acids. The germline V gene has CDR1 SGHTA and CDR2 FQGNSA. Trimming took off 4 bases at V and 8 bases at J, with 17 bases between the two ends. The CDR3 loop reads CASSSDTRQRGYTF. DNA of the CDR3: TGTGCCAGCAGCTCCGACACCCGACAGCGCGGCTACACCTTC.

The chain links TRBV20-1 to TRBJ2-1; TRBD1 or TRBD2 may be the D gene (6 bases each). There are 15 residues in the CDR3. The V and J ends lost 6 bases and 6 bases respectively, with 21 bases between them. The germline CDR1 and CDR2 sequences are DFQATT and SNEGSKA (reference sequence). The DNA of the CDR3 is TGCAGTGCATATAAACCTGGGGGGCAGGGCAATGAGCAGTTCTTC. Residues: CSAYKPGGQGNEQFF.